This record looks at one T cell receptor (beta chain) sequence and its context. RNA amounts of roughly 0.5 to 1 ug underwent reverse transcription with random hexamers. By means of immunoSEQ multiplex PCR, TCR beta CDR3 spanning 54 Vbeta and 13 Jbeta underwent amplification. Using its own MiXCR run on the immunoSEQ multiplex PCR reads, TCRdb lists one record per CDR3 protein. Among about 180,000 distinct CDR3 sequences listed, around 95% were seen once. This entry comes from a study of CD8 T cells in Susac syndrome. TEMRA cells were enriched by FACS, while CD8+ and CD4+ T cells were obtained through a negative isolation that was performed magnetically. This CDR3 contains 15 residues. The V gene's germline CDR1 is SGDLS and CDR2 YYNGEE. V lost 0 bases, J lost 2 bases, and 11 bases lay in between.

Sequenced material: CD8+ T cells from PBMCs. This TCR derives from a human donor with multiple sclerosis. The chain carries TRBV9 and TRBJ1-2; no definite D call. CDR3 loop: CASSVGGGLNYGYTF. CDR3 DNA: TGTGCCAGCAGCGTAGGCGGCGGATTGAACTATGGCTACACCTTC.